The rows below give T cell receptor beta chains drawn from one sample of a study of blood T cell repertoires in COVID-19. TCRdb's copy holds only in-frame clones and misses some; the assay was immunoSEQ multiplex PCR. The sample has approximately 240,000 clones; nearly 90% are singletons. The specimen was peripheral blood. These receptors were obtained from a woman between 35 and 50 years old who had recovered from COVID-19. Both conserved end residues are part of each CDR3. The D gene is left open where the match is weak. Not all rows give a size; the values are once, few, many and, for expanded clones, a class.

V gene: TRBV7-8; D gene: NA; clone size: NA; J gene: TRBJ2-1; CDR3 DNA: TGTGCCAGCAGCCCACGGGAGACCTTCTACAATGAGCAGTTCTTC; CDR3 protein: CASSPRETFYNEQFF
V gene: TRBV19; D gene: TRBD2; clone size: NA; J gene: TRBJ2-5; CDR3 DNA: TGTGCCAGTACGGGGGGGGAGGTCCAGTACTTC; CDR3 protein: CASTGGEVQYF
V gene: TRBV3-1/TRBV3-2; D gene: NA; clone size: NA; J gene: TRBJ2-1; CDR3 DNA: TGTGCCAGCGGACAGAATCCCAACAATGAGCAGTTCTTC; CDR3 protein: CASGQNPNNEQFF
V gene: TRBV2; D gene: NA; clone size: once; J gene: TRBJ1-6; CDR3 DNA: TGTGCCAGCAGTGAAGGAGTCCGAGGGGGGGACGGTGTTGGCTCCTATAATTCACCCCTCCACTTT; CDR3 protein: CASSEGVRGGDGVGSYNSPLHF
V gene: TRBV30; D gene: NA; clone size: NA; J gene: TRBJ2-1; CDR3 DNA: TGTGCCTGGAGTGAAGGGGTAAGCTCCTACAATGAGCAGTTCTTC; CDR3 protein: CAWSEGVSSYNEQFF
V gene: TRBV19; D gene: NA; clone size: NA; J gene: TRBJ2-7; CDR3 DNA: TGTGCCAGTAGTATAGATTCCGGACACCCAGGCGGCTACGAGCAGTACTTC; CDR3 protein: CASSIDSGHPGGYEQYF
V gene: TRBV30; D gene: TRBD2; clone size: NA; J gene: TRBJ2-2; CDR3 DNA: TGTGCCTGGGGAAGTTCCCCTGGGACTAGCGGGGGAGCGAACACCGGGGAGCTGTTTTTT; CDR3 protein: CAWGSSPGTSGGANTGELFF
V gene: TRBV4-2; D gene: TRBD2; clone size: NA; J gene: TRBJ2-7; CDR3 DNA: TGTGCCAGCAGCCAACTGCTAGCGGGCCTCAGCTACGAGCAGTACTTC; CDR3 protein: CASSQLLAGLSYEQYF
V gene: TRBV2; D gene: TRBD1; clone size: NA; J gene: TRBJ2-7; CDR3 DNA: TGTGCCAGCAGTGGGAGACAGGGGGCATCCTACGAGCAGTACTTC; CDR3 protein: CASSGRQGASYEQYF
V gene: TRBV30; D gene: TRBD2; clone size: NA; J gene: TRBJ2-3; CDR3 DNA: TGTGCCTGGAGGAAACGGGGACTAGCGGGAGGCCGATCAGATACGCAGTATTTT; CDR3 protein: CAWRKRGLAGGRSDTQYF